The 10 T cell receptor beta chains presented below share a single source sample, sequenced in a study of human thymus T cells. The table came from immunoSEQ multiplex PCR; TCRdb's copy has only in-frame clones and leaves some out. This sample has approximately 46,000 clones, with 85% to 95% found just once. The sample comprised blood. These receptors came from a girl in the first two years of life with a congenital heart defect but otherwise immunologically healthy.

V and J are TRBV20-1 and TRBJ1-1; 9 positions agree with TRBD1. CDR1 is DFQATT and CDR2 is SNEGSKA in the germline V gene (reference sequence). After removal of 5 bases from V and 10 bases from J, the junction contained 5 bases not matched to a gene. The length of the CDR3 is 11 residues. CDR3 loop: CSAAMDRGAFF. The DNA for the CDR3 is TGCAGTGCTGCCATGGACAGGGGAGCTTTCTTT.

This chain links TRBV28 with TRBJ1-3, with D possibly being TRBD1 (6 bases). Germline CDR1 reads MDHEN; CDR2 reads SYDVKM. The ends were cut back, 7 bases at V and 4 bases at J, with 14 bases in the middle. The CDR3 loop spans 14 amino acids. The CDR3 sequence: CASTPRGGGNTIYF. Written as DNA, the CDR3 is TGTGCCAGCACCCCCAGGGGAGGCGGAAACACCATATATTTT.

CDR3 protein: CASSESRERGKLFF. The CDR3 nucleotides are TGTGCCAGCAGTGAGAGCAGGGAACGGGGAAAACTGTTTTTT. V is TRBV2 and J is TRBJ1-4; D perhaps matches TRBD1 (5 bases). Germline CDR1 SNHLY, CDR2 FYNNEI. CDR3 length: 14 amino acids. Trimming left V 3 bases short and J 10 bases short, with 15 bases between.

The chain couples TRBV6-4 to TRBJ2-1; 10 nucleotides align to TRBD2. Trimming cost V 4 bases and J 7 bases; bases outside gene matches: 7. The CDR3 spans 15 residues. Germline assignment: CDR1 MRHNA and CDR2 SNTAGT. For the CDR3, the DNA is TGTGCCAGCAGTGCAGCGGGAGGGGACCTAAATGAGCAGTTCTTC. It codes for CASSAAGGDLNEQFF.

In nucleotides, the CDR3 is TGCAGCGTTGAGGGGAACTTAGCGGCACCTTACAATGAGCAGTTCTTC. Protein product: CSVEGNLAAPYNEQFF. J is TRBJ2-1 and V is TRBV29-1; possibly TRBD2 for D (6 bases). Trimming removed 3 bases from V and 4 bases from J, with 19 bases in between. Germline V gives CDR1 SQVTM, CDR2 ANQGSEA. The CDR3 runs to 16 residues.

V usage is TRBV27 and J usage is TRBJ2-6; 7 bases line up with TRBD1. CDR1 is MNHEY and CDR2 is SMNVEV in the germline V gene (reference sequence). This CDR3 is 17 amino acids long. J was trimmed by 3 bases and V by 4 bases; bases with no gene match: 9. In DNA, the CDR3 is TGTGCCAGCAGTTCCGACAGGGCCCTCGGTGGGGCCAACGTCCTGACTTTC. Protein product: CASSSDRALGGANVLTF.

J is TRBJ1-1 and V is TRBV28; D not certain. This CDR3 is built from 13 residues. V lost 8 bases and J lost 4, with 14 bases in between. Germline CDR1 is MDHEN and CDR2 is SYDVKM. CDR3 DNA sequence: TGTGCCAGCTGTGGTCCTCGAGGCACTGAAGCTTTCTTT. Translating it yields CASCGPRGTEAFF.

The chain's CDR3 is CASSYGAGAVNEQFF. The CDR3 DNA sequence: TGTGCCAGCAGTTACGGGGCGGGAGCAGTAAATGAGCAGTTCTTC. This chain joins TRBV6-5 and TRBJ2-1; TRBD2 matches 7 bases. Trimming took 2 bases from V and 7 from J; bases not matched to a gene: 8. Germline V gives CDR1 MNHEY, CDR2 SVGAGI. The CDR3 has 15 residues.

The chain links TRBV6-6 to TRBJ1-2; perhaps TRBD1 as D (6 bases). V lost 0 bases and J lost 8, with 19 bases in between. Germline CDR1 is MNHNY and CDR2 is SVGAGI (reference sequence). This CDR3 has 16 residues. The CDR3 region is CASSYSYRDTFDGYTF. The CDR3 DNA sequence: TGTGCCAGCAGTTACTCGTACCGGGACACATTCGACGGCTACACCTTC.

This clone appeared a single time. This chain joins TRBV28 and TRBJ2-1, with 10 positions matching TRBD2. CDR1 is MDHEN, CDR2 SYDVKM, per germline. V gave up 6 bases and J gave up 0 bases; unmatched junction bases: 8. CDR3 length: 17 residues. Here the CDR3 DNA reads TGTGCCAGCAGGCGGACTAGCGGTCCGAGCTCCTACAATGAGCAGTTCTTC. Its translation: CASRRTSGPSSYNEQFF.